Below are 18 T cell receptor beta chains sequenced from a single sample in a study of long-term antiretroviral therapy in people with HIV. Investigators performed immunoSEQ version v3.0 at survey level. This table comes from immunoSEQ multiplex PCR, and its TCRdb copy is limited to in-frame clones, with some not included. The profile shows roughly 20,000 clones, more than 70% of them singletons. Here the sequenced sample was unsorted PBMCs, taken at the start of antiretroviral therapy. These receptors originate from a man aged 50 to 59 with HIV.

The V and J genes are TRBV19 and TRBJ2-6; D is unresolved. This CDR3 region has 18 residues. CDR1 LNHDA and CDR2 SQIVND come from the germline V gene (reference sequence). V gave up 4 bases and J gave up 0 bases, with 16 bases separating them. The DNA of the CDR3 is TGTGCCAGTAGTACCAGGACCGATCCGAGCTCTGGGGCCAACGTCCTGACTTTC. Translating gives CASSTRTDPSSGANVLTF.

This chain's CDR3 is CAWTRGGGDSYEQYF. The CDR3 coding sequence is TGTGCCTGGACCAGGGGAGGGGGCGATTCCTACGAGCAGTACTTC. The chain joins TRBV30 to TRBJ2-7; the D call may be TRBD1 or TRBD2 (7 bases each). The CDR3 totals 15 residues. V was trimmed by 4 bases and J by 1 base, leaving 17 bases between them. Per germline, CDR1 GTSNPN and CDR2 SVGIG (reference sequence).

The chain carries TRBV10-2 and TRBJ2-2, with unresolved D. Trimming cost V 2 bases and J 6 bases, with 10 bases left between them. The germline CDR1 and CDR2 sequences are WSHSY and SAAADI. The CDR3 covers 14 residues. The CDR3 DNA follows: TGCGCCAGCAGTGAGCGCGGACGATCCGGGGAGCTGTTTTTT. It encodes CASSERGRSGELFF.

The V and J genes are TRBV7-9 and TRBJ1-2; TRBD1 matches 7 bases. Per the germline V gene, CDR1 is SEHNR and CDR2 is FQNEAQ (reference sequence). The CDR3 contains 14 residues. J lost 6 bases, V lost 5 bases, and 9 bases had no gene match. In DNA form, the CDR3 reads TGTGCCAGCAGCCCGAGACAGGGTTTTGATGGCTACACCTTC. Amino acid sequence: CASSPRQGFDGYTF.

The V gene is TRBV5-1, the J gene TRBJ2-3; 8 bases match TRBD1. V shed 3 bases, J shed 0 bases, and the junction held 3 bases outside the gene matches. Germline CDR1 SGHRS, CDR2 YFSETQ. The CDR3 has 15 residues. In nucleotides, the CDR3 is TGCGCCAGCAGCTCCAGACAGGGGAGCACAGATACGCAGTATTTT. Protein product: CASSSRQGSTDTQYF.

This clone is a singleton in its sample. The V gene is TRBV29-1, the J gene TRBJ2-2; D possibly corresponds to TRBD1 (5 bases). CDR3 length: 12 residues. CDR1 and CDR2 from the germline V gene are SQVTM and ANQGSEA. V lost 4 bases and J lost 6, with 9 bases in between. The CDR3 here is CSVGQPAGELFF. CDR3 in DNA: TGCAGCGTTGGACAGCCGGCCGGGGAGCTGTTTTTT.

This chain connects TRBV12-5 to TRBJ2-3; no clear D gene. The CDR3 totals 16 residues. CDR1 is LGHNT, CDR2 FRNRAP, per germline. V lost 0 bases and J lost 1, with 11 bases in between. The DNA of the CDR3 is TGTGCTAGTGGTTTGGTCCGGGTGTGGGGCACAGATACGCAGTATTTT. As protein: CASGLVRVWGTDTQYF.

J is TRBJ2-5 and V is TRBV6-5; 9 bases line up with TRBD2. The CDR3 has 15 residues. V gave up 6 bases and J gave up 5 bases; unmatched junction bases: 10. The germline V gene has CDR1 MNHEY and CDR2 SVGAGI. CDR3 residues: CASRLWAGGRETQYF. CDR3 DNA sequence: TGTGCCAGCAGGTTATGGGCGGGGGGGCGTGAGACCCAGTACTTC.

The chain combines TRBV6-6 with TRBJ1-6; unclear D gene. The germline V gene encodes CDR1 MNHNY and CDR2 SVGAGI (reference sequence). The germline V and J ends were trimmed by 4 bases and 6 bases, with 7 bases remaining between them. The CDR3 runs 13 residues. This CDR3 reads CASSFGGNSPLHF. The CDR3 DNA reads as TGTGCCAGCAGTTTCGGTGGTAATTCACCCCTCCACTTT.

There are a few counts of this clone. The chain links TRBV6-5 to TRBJ1-2; D possibly corresponds to TRBD1 (5 bases). Trimming removed 5 bases at V and 8 bases at J, with 12 bases between. CDR1 is MNHEY, CDR2 SVGAGI, per germline. This CDR3 is built from 12 residues. Here the CDR3 reads CASSQGLQGYTF. The CDR3, as DNA: TGTGCCAGCAGTCAGGGCCTTCAGGGCTACACCTTC.

This clone has only a few counts. The CDR3 protein is CASQGVMNTEAFF. As DNA, the CDR3 is TGTGCCAGCCAGGGGGTGATGAACACTGAAGCTTTCTTT. The chain joins TRBV28 to TRBJ1-1; 7 bases align to TRBD1. V gave up 8 bases and J gave up 0 bases; unmatched junction bases: 3. CDR1 MDHEN and CDR2 SYDVKM come from the germline V gene. CDR3 length equals 13 residues. Drawing the rest from reference TRBV28 and TRBJ1-1, the complete variable domain is DVKVTQSSRYLVKRTGEKVFLECVQDMDHENMFWYRQDPGLGLRLIYFSYDVKMKEKGDIPEGYSVSREKKERFSLILESASTNQTSMYLCASQGVMNTEAFFGQGTRLTVV.

J is TRBJ1-2 and V is TRBV19, with TRBD1 matching over 7 bases. The germline CDR1 and CDR2 sequences are LNHDA and SQIVND (reference sequence). After removal of 7 bases from V and 3 bases from J, the junction contained 11 bases not matched to a gene. The CDR3 is 15 residues long. The CDR3 region has the DNA TGTGCCAGTAAGCTACAGGGGTCGCCGGACTATGGCTACACCTTC. Amino acid sequence: CASKLQGSPDYGYTF.

The chain couples TRBV5-4 to TRBJ1-5, with D possibly being TRBD1 (5 bases). The CDR3 is made up of 16 amino acids. Germline values: CDR1 SGHNT, CDR2 YYREEE (reference sequence). The V end lost 0 bases, the J end lost 0 bases, and 10 bases lay between the germline ends. The CDR3 sequence: CASSLGGRGSNQPQHF. CDR3 in DNA: TGTGCCAGCAGCTTGGGGGGTAGGGGTAGCAATCAGCCCCAGCATTTT.

This CDR3 is CASSLYRGSNTGELFF. As DNA, the CDR3 is TGTGCCAGCAGCTTGTATCGGGGATCGAACACCGGGGAGCTGTTTTTT. The chain couples TRBV5-8 to TRBJ2-2; possible D gene TRBD2, 5 bases. Trimming left V 1 base short and J 0 bases short, with 10 bases between. Germline V gives CDR1 SGHTS, CDR2 YDEGEE. The CDR3 extends over 16 amino acids.

The J gene is TRBJ2-6, the V gene TRBV5-1, with D tentatively TRBD2 (5 bases). CDR1 and CDR2 from the germline V gene are SGHRS and YFSETQ. Trimming took 0 bases from V and 0 from J, leaving 13 bases between them. This CDR3 has 18 amino acids. The CDR3 spells CASSLVTGSYSGANVLTF. The CDR3, as DNA: TGCGCCAGCAGCTTGGTTACGGGGTCGTACTCTGGGGCCAACGTCCTGACTTTC.

This clone showed up just once. The V and J genes are TRBV10-2 and TRBJ2-1, with a tentative D call TRBD1 (5 bases). The V end lost 6 bases, the J end lost 0 bases, and 9 bases lay between the germline ends. The V gene's germline CDR1 is WSHSY and CDR2 SAAADI. This CDR3 has 14 amino acids. The CDR3, as DNA: TGCGCCAGCAGCACACAGGACTCCTACAATGAGCAGTTCTTC. Residues: CASSTQDSYNEQFF.

The chain links TRBV6-6 to TRBJ1-5; D gene ambiguous. The V gene's germline CDR1 is MNHNY and CDR2 SVGAGI (reference sequence). The V gene lost 11 bases and the J gene lost 7 bases, with 15 bases spanning the gap. The CDR3 extends over 12 amino acids. Here the CDR3 DNA reads TGTGCCGGATCGGAAGGCAGGCAGCCCCAGCATTTT. Encoded protein: CAGSEGRQPQHF.

This chain connects TRBV7-8 to TRBJ1-1, with D unresolved. The ends were cut back, 8 bases at V and 0 bases at J, with 13 bases in the middle. The CDR3 runs to 14 residues. CDR1 is SGHVS, CDR2 FQNEAQ, per germline. This chain's CDR3 is CASGHPLMNTEAFF. In DNA, the CDR3 is TGTGCCAGCGGGCATCCTCTTATGAACACTGAAGCTTTCTTT.